This T cell receptor (beta chain) was profiled in a study of cytomegalovirus exposure and HLA in healthy donors. Study-wide points: Data from an earlier analysis indicated that most TCR beta V segments were productive either about 90% or about 30% of the time. A reported reduction in N-insertions relative to the roughly 640-donor mean was seen in an Asian-associated ancestry cluster in a later analysis. In a later analysis, most CMV-associated TCR beta chains appeared HLA-restricted.

Donors were ostensibly healthy at sampling, although undocumented immune exposures were probable. Researchers ran the PCR with 60 Vbeta and 13 Jbeta primers. Measured with immunoSEQ multiplex PCR; TCRdb has only the in-frame clones, and not every one. The sample has 150,000 to 180,000 clones, approximately 80% seen once. Germline CDR1 MNHNS, CDR2 SASEGT. Trimming took 3 bases from V and 2 from J, leaving 7 bases between them. This CDR3 has 13 amino acids. A note on this clone: As yet, its antigen is unknown.

The rearrangement uses TRBV6-1 and TRBJ1-2; D unresolved. The source material was PBMCs. The origin of this receptor is a woman in her thirties or forties in good health and CMV-seronegative. CDR3 bases: TGTGCCAGCAGTGAGAGGCAGAACTATGGCTACACCTTC. Residues: CASSERQNYGYTF.